The next 16 T cell receptor beta chains were all read from a single sample in a study of shared clonotypes between healthy human individuals. Clones were read by immunoSEQ multiplex PCR, and TCRdb kept only the in-frame ones, dropping some. The profile shows some 680,000 clones, 60% to 75% of them singletons. Sequencing used memory CD4+ T cells sorted from blood. Subset in this sample: CD45RA-negative fraction. The source is a woman in her 30s in good health.

This clone was seen more than once but under ten times. This sample includes further DNA sequences coding for the same CDR3. This chain links TRBV28 with TRBJ1-5; D may be TRBD1 (5 bases). V was cut by 4 bases and J by 3 bases, with 7 bases left in between. The CDR3 extends over 13 amino acids. Per the germline V gene, CDR1 is MDHEN and CDR2 is SYDVKM. The CDR3: CASSSGHNQPQHF. Here the CDR3 DNA reads TGTGCCAGCAGTTCAGGGCACAATCAGCCCCAGCATTTT.

The V call is TRBV5-1, the J call TRBJ2-4, with TRBD1 matching over 8 bases. V dropped 4 bases and J dropped 1; count of bases not matched to a gene: 4. Per the germline V gene, CDR1 is SGHRS and CDR2 is YFSETQ. The CDR3 totals 15 residues. The CDR3 DNA follows: TGCGCCAGCAGCAACGGACAGGGCGCCAAAAACATTCAGTACTTC. Protein product: CASSNGQGAKNIQYF.

The genes are TRBV30 and TRBJ2-1, with 9 positions matching TRBD2. The CDR3 contains 14 residues. Germline trimming cut 4 bases from V and 4 bases from J; bases unmatched to any gene: 5. CDR1 is GTSNPN, CDR2 SVGIG, per germline (reference sequence). The CDR3 bases are TGTGCCTGGAAACCCACTAGCGGGTACAATGAGCAGTTCTTC. This translates into CAWKPTSGYNEQFF.

Comment on this clone: A much bigger clone sits one base away, suggesting this may be a read error. The chain joins TRBV29-1 to TRBJ2-7; tentatively, D is TRBD1 (6 bases). Germline-derived CDR1 and CDR2 are SQVTM and ANQGSEA. The CDR3 consists of 14 residues. V lost 5 bases and J lost 1, with 15 bases in between. This CDR3 is CSVKPATGSYEQYF. For the CDR3, the DNA is TGCAGCGTTAAGCCGGCCACAGGGTCCTACGAGCAGTACTTC.

V and J are TRBV5-4 and TRBJ2-2; no clear D gene. CDR1 and CDR2 from the germline V gene are SGHNT and YYREEE (reference sequence). The CDR3 is made up of 12 amino acids. The V end was cut by 6 bases, the J end by 3 bases, with 6 bases between. CDR3 in amino acids: CASTWDTGELFF. In DNA, the CDR3 is TGTGCCAGCACCTGGGACACCGGGGAGCTGTTTTTT.

The chain uses TRBV19 and TRBJ2-3, with D tentatively TRBD1 (6 bases). The CDR3 has 14 residues. With 6 bases removed from V and 2 bases from J, the gap between germline ends came to 12 bases. Germline assignment: CDR1 LNHDA and CDR2 SQIVND (reference sequence). In DNA form, the CDR3 reads TGTGCCAGTAGCCGCCCAGGGGCCACAGATACGCAGTATTTT. Translating it yields CASSRPGATDTQYF.

This chain joins TRBV6-4 and TRBJ1-1; no reliable D call. Germline CDR1 and CDR2: MRHNA and SNTAGT. V lost 4 bases to trimming and J lost 1 base, with 7 bases between them. This CDR3 is built from 13 residues. CDR3 bases: TGTGCCAGCAGTGTAGAAGAGAACACTGAAGCTTTCTTT. It specifies CASSVEENTEAFF.

This clone has just one count. The rearrangement joins TRBV7-9 to TRBJ2-5; D tentatively reads TRBD1 or TRBD2 (6 bases each). The J call may be faulty, since TRBJ2-7 better matches the DNA end. The CDR3 runs to 15 residues. The germline gives CDR1 SEHNR, CDR2 FQNEAQ (reference sequence). CDR3 bases: TGTGCCAGCGGGACGGGAATGGGGGGCCTATACGAGCAGTACTTC. This codes for CASGTGMGGLYEQYF.

Here the CDR3 DNA reads TGCAGCGTTGGACTAGCGGATAGCACAGATACGCAGTATTTT. Translated, it gives CSVGLADSTDTQYF. The rearrangement joins TRBV29-1 to TRBJ2-3; 9 bases map to TRBD2. Trimming at V came to 4 bases and at J to 0 bases, leaving 2 bases not matched to a gene. Per germline, CDR1 SQVTM and CDR2 ANQGSEA. The CDR3 runs 14 residues.

The V gene is TRBV6-6, the J gene TRBJ1-2; 10 bases map to TRBD1. V lost 5 bases and J lost 3; bases outside the gene matches: 3. The germline V gene has CDR1 MNHNY and CDR2 SVGAGI (reference sequence). The CDR3 totals 14 residues. The CDR3 loop is CASSRTGGDYGYTF. CDR3 sequence (DNA): TGTGCCAGCAGTAGGACAGGGGGAGACTATGGCTACACCTTC.

This clone was detected ten times or more. This chain links TRBV19 with TRBJ1-4; D unresolved. Trimming removed 0 bases from V and 5 bases from J, with 16 bases in between. Germline assignment: CDR1 LNHDA and CDR2 SQIVND (reference sequence). This CDR3 spans 17 amino acids. The CDR3 DNA follows: TGTGCCAGTAGTATAGATCGCGAGGCCGACGTCAATGAAAAACTGTTTTTT. This translates into CASSIDREADVNEKLFF.

This clone was counted between two and nine times. The sample carries other DNA sequences with the same CDR3. The chain has TRBV18 and TRBJ2-5, with D hard to call. CDR3 length: 11 residues. V was clipped by 3 bases and J by 4 bases, with 3 bases between them. The V gene's germline CDR1 is KGHSH and CDR2 LQKENI. The CDR3 DNA follows: TGTGCCAGCTCACCTGGAGAGACCCAGTACTTC. Encoded protein: CASSPGETQYF.

The gene calls are TRBV18 and TRBJ1-1, with TRBD1 identical over 8 bases. CDR3 length: 15 amino acids. With V trimmed by 2 bases and J by 1 base, 3 bases remained unmatched. Per the germline V gene, CDR1 is KGHSH and CDR2 is LQKENI. CDR3 nucleotide sequence: TGTGCCAGCTCACCAGACAGGGGCCAGAACACTGAAGCTTTCTTT. Protein product: CASSPDRGQNTEAFF.

The chain couples TRBV5-6 to TRBJ2-7; no definite D call. The CDR3 spans 17 residues. V was cut by 0 bases and J by 4 bases, with 20 bases left in between. Germline CDR1 and CDR2: SGHDT and YYEEEE. CDR3 sequence reads: CASSLDRSLTGPYEQYF. Written as DNA, the CDR3 is TGTGCCAGCAGCTTGGATCGTAGTCTCACGGGCCCATACGAGCAGTACTTC.

DNA of the CDR3: TGCGCCAGCAAGGGACTAGACTCCTACAATGAGCAGTTCTTC. It encodes CASKGLDSYNEQFF. The rearrangement joins TRBV5-1 to TRBJ2-1; 8 nucleotides match TRBD2. Germline loops: CDR1 SGHRS, CDR2 YFSETQ. CDR3 length: 14 residues. Trimming cost V 6 bases and J 0 bases; bases outside gene matches: 2.

CDR3: CASRGLYSNQPQHF. The CDR3 DNA follows: TGTGCCAGTAGGGGACTCTATAGCAATCAGCCCCAGCATTTT. The V and J genes are TRBV19 and TRBJ1-5, with a possible D match to TRBD1 (5 bases). The CDR3 loop spans 14 amino acids. The V and J ends lost 6 bases and 0 bases respectively, with 9 bases between them. Germline CDR1 LNHDA, CDR2 SQIVND (reference sequence). Full variable domain (remainder filled in from reference TRBV19 and TRBJ1-5): DGGITQSPKYLFRKEGQNVTLSCEQNLNHDAMYWYRQDPGQGLRLIYYSQIVNDFQKGDIAEGYSVSREKKESFPLTVTSAQKNPTAFYLCASRGLYSNQPQHFGDGTRLSIL.